This entry is about one T cell receptor (beta chain). This specimen comes from a study of T cells in Graves' hyperthyroidism and ophthalmopathy. Study background: At initial diagnosis, before any treatment had begun, peripheral blood was obtained.

What was amplified from RNA transcripts were TCR beta CDR3 regions. HTBI primers were the set used in a first-round RT-PCR of the TCR CDR3. MiXCR was run by TCRdb on the multiplex PCR reads, yielding one entry per CDR3 protein. Among roughly 500,000 distinct CDR3 sequences, less than 25% were seen once, and the ten largest hold around 50%. Sample: blood. The TCR originated in a woman aged 70 to 79 with Graves' ophthalmopathy.

As DNA, the CDR3 is TGTGCCAGCAGCCAAGGACGGCGAACTAGCGGCACCGGGGAGCTGTTTTTT. As protein: CASSQGRRTSGTGELFF. The chain links TRBV3-1 to TRBJ2-2; 8 bases agree with TRBD2. Unmatched junction bases numbered 8, after V lost 1 base and J lost 4 bases. The CDR3 is 17 residues long. CDR1 is LGHDT, CDR2 YNNKEL, per germline (reference sequence).